This T cell receptor beta chain was sequenced for a study of CXCR3-negative and CXCR3-positive naive CD8 T cells. Study results and limitations: Similar TRBV-TRBJ usage was seen in naive cells (both CXCR3-negative and CXCR3-positive), but memory cells differed. Naive CXCR3-positive cells had TRB CDR3s more hydrophobic than those of CXCR3-negative naive cells. Diversity proved comparably high across both naive subsets and much lower in memory CD8+ cells.

This CDR3 is 15 amino acids long. Germline lookup yields CDR1 SGHDT and CDR2 YYEEEE. The authors made the TRB cDNA libraries by 5' RACE using UMI labels. TCRdb re-called the 5' RACE reads; one entry per CDR3 protein, DNA not given. In total, the table holds 5,000 to 6,000 distinct CDR3 sequences. Considering frequency, this clonotype is medium-sized. Its antigen remains unknown. The receptor was derived from a human donor in good health. Some clones in this sample may be carry-over from other donors' samples. Sequenced sample: naive CXCR3+ CD8+ T cells from blood. Subset of the sample: CD45RO-CCR7+CD27+CD95- naive CD8+ T cells expressing CXCR3 (TNR3+). This chain links TRBV5-6 with TRBJ2-1. The CDR3 is CASSLGGGPYNEQFF.